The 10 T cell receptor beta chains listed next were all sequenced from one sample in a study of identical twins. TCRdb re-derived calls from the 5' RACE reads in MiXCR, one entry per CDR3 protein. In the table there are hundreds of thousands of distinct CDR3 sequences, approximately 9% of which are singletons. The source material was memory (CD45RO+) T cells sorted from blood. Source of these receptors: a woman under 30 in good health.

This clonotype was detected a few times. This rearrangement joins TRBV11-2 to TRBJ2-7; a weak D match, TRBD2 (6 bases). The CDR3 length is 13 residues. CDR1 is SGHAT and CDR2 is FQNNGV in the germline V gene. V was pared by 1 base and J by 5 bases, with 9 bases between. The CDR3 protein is CASSLAGENEQYF. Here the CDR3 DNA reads TGTGCCAGCAGCTTAGCGGGAGAGAACGAGCAGTACTTC. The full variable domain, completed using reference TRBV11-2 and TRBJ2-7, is EAGVAQSPRYKIIEKRQSVAFWCNPISGHATLYWYQQILGQGPKLLIQFQNNGVVDDSQLPKDRFSAERLKGVDSTLKIQPAKLEDSAVYLCASSLAGENEQYFGPGTRLTVT.

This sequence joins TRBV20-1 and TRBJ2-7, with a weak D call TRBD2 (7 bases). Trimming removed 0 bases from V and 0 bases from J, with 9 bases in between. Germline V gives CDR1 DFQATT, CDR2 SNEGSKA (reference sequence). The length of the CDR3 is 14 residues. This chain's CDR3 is CSARERGRSYEQYF. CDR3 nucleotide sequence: TGCAGTGCTAGAGAGCGGGGGCGCTCCTACGAGCAGTACTTC.

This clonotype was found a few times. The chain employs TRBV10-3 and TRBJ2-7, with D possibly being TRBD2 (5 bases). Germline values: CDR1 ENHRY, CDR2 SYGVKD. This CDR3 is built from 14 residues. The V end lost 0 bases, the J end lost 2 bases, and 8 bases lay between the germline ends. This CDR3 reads CAISESGITYEQYF. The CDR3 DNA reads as TGTGCCATCAGTGAGTCCGGGATAACCTACGAGCAGTACTTC.

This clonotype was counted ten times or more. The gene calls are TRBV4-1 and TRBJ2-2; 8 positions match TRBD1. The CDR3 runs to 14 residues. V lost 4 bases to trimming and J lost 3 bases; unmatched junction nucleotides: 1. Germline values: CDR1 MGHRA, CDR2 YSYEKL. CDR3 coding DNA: TGCGCCAGCAGCCCGGGACAGGACACCGGGGAGCTGTTTTTT. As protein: CASSPGQDTGELFF.

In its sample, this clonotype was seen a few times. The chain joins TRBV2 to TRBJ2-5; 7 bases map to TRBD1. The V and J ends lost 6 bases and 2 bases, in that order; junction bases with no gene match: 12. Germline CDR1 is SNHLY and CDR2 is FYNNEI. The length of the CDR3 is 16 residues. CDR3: CASRAGTDIHQETQYF. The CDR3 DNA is TGTGCCAGCAGGGCAGGGACAGACATACATCAAGAGACCCAGTACTTC.

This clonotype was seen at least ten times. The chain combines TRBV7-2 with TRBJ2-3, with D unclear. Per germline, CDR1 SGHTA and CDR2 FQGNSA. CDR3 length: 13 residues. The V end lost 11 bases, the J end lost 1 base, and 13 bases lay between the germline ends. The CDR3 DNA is TGTGCCGTTGAACCGGGCCGCACAGATACGCAGTATTTT. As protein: CAVEPGRTDTQYF.

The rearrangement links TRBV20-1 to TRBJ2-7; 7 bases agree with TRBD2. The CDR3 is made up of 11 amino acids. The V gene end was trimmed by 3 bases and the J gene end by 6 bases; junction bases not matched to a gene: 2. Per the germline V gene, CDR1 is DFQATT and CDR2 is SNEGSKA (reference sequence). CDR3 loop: CSARGGFEQYF. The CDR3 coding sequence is TGCAGTGCTAGGGGGGGGTTCGAGCAGTACTTC.

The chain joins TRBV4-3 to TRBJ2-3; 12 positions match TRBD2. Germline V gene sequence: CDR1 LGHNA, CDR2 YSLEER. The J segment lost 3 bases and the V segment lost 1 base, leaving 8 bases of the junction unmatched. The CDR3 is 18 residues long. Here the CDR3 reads CASSQAPPTSGGTDTQYF. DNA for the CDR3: TGCGCCAGCAGCCAAGCCCCCCCAACTAGCGGGGGGACAGATACGCAGTATTTT.

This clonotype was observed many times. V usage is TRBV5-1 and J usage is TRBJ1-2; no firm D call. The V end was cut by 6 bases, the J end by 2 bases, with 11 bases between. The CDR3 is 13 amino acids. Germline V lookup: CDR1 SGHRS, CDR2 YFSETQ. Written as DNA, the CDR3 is TGCGCCAGCACCTACAGAGACAACTATGGCTACACCTTC. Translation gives CASTYRDNYGYTF.

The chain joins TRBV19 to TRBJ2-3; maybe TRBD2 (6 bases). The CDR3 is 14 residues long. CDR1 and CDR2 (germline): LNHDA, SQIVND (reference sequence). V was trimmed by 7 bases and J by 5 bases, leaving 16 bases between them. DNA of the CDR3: TGTGCCAGTACGGCTAGCGCAATGGGAGATACGCAGTATTTT. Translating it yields CASTASAMGDTQYF.